This T cell receptor (beta chain) was retrieved from a study of cytomegalovirus exposure and HLA in healthy donors. PCR employed 60 Vbeta and 13 Jbeta primers. Measured with immunoSEQ multiplex PCR; TCRdb has only the in-frame clones, and not every one. The table includes approximately 33,000 clones, 45% to 55% detected once. This clone was counted only a few times. V trimming: 5 bases; J trimming: 5 bases; junction bases outside the gene matches: 5. This CDR3 is 14 amino acids long. Germline CDR1 SGHVS, CDR2 FNYEAQ. This chain links TRBV7-6 with TRBJ2-3, with TRBD1 matching over 9 bases. Specimen: PBMCs. The sequence was obtained from a middle-aged woman in good health and CMV-seropositive. The CDR3 DNA is TGTGCCAGCAGCCGGGACAGGGTGGGAGATACGCAGTATTTT. This gives the protein CASSRDRVGDTQYF.